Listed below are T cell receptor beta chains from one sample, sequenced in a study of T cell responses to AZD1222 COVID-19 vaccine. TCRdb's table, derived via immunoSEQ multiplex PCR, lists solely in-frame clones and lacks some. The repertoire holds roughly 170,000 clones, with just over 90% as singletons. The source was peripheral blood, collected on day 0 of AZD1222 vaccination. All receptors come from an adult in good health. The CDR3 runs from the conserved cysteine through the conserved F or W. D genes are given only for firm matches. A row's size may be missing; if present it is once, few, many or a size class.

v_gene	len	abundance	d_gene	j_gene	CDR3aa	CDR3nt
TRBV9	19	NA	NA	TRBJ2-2	CASSVGVWGRGPNTGELFF	TGTGCCAGCAGCGTAGGGGTTTGGGGCCGGGGGCCGAACACCGGGGAGCTGTTTTTT
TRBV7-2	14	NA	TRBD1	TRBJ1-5	CASSKDRGNQPQHF	TGTGCCAGCAGCAAGGACAGGGGCAATCAGCCCCAGCATTTT
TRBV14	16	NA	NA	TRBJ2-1	CASSQDAGAGYNEQFF	TGTGCCAGCAGCCAAGATGCGGGGGCGGGTTACAATGAGCAGTTCTTC
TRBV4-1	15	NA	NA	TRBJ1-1	CASSQDPELGSEAFF	TGCGCCAGCAGCCAAGATCCGGAGTTAGGTTCTGAAGCTTTCTTT
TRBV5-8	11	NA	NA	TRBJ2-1	CASSLAVEQFF	TGTGCCAGCAGCTTGGCCGTTGAGCAGTTCTTC
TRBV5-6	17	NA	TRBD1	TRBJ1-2	CASSLVGQPLANYGYTF	TGTGCCAGCAGCTTGGTGGGACAGCCTTTAGCTAACTATGGCTACACCTTC
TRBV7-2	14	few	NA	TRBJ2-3	CASSPRGSTDTQYF	TGTGCCAGCAGCCCTAGGGGTAGCACAGATACGCAGTATTTT
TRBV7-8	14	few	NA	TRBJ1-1	CASSPGRLNTEAFF	TGTGCCAGCAGCCCTGGACGGTTGAACACTGAAGCTTTCTTT
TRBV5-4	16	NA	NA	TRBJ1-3	CASSLGPAKPGNTIYF	TGTGCCAGCAGCTTAGGCCCAGCGAAGCCTGGAAACACCATATATTTT
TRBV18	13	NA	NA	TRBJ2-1	CASSPGSGAEQFF	TGTGCCAGCTCACCAGGATCGGGAGCAGAGCAGTTCTTC
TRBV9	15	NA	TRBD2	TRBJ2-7	CASSVGSGGAVEQYF	TGTGCCAGCAGCGTAGGAAGCGGGGGGGCGGTCGAGCAGTACTTC
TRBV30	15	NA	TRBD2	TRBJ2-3	CAWTPLAGQTSTQYF	TGTGCCTGGACCCCCTTAGCGGGGCAAACGAGTACGCAGTATTTT
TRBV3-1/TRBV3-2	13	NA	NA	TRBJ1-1	CASSQLQGTEAFF	TGTGCCAGCAGCCAACTACAGGGAACTGAAGCTTTCTTT
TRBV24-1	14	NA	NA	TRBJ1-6	CATAKDSYNSPLHF	TGTGCCACCGCGAAGGACTCCTATAATTCACCCCTCCACTTT
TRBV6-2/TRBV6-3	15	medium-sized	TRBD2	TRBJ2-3	CASSYSGGATDTQYF	TGTGCCAGCAGTTACAGCGGGGGGGCCACAGATACGCAGTATTTT
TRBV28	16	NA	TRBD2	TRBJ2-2	CASSAAGGPGTGELFF	TGTGCCAGCAGTGCGGCGGGGGGGCCGGGCACCGGGGAGCTGTTTTTT